This T cell receptor beta chain was obtained from a study of blood T cell repertoires in COVID-19. About the research overall: Sample material is recorded as cDNA or gDNA derived from T cells, B-cell-depleted T cells, or PBMCs.

Produced via immunoSEQ multiplex PCR; TCRdb's table is partial and in-frame only. The repertoire includes around 50,000 clones, approximately 88% of them detected once, and approximately 3.7% sits in the top ten. The CDR3 length is 17 residues. V dropped 6 bases and J dropped 0; count of bases not matched to a gene: 8. The germline V gene encodes CDR1 KGHSH and CDR2 LQKENI. This chain uses TRBV18 with TRBJ2-6, with 7 bases lining up with TRBD1. This clonotype originated in a human donor in a cohort sampled during active COVID-19. Sequences were obtained from peripheral blood. The CDR3 nucleotides are TGTGCCAGCTCTCTCGCTGACAGGGCCTCTGGGGCCAACGTCCTGACTTTC. Protein product: CASSLADRASGANVLTF.